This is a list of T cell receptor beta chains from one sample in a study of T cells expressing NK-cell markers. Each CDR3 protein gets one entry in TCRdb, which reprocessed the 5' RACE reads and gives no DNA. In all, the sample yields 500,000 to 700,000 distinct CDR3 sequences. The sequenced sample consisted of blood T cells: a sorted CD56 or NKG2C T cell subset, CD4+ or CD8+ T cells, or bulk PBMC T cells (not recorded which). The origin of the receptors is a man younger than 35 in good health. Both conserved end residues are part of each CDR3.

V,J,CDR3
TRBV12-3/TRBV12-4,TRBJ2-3,CASSLPPDTQYF
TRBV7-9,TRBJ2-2,CASSSVGTSFGGELFF
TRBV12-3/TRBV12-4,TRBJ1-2,CASRPGQNLYGYTF
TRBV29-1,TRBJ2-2,CSVKAGAKIGELFF
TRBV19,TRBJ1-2,CASWTGGDNGYTF
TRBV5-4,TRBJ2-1,CASSSVQGATYNEQFF
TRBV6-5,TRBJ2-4,CASSWARQNIQYF
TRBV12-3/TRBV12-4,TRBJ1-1,CASSLDTGYSFAEAFF
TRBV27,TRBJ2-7,CASSSQATNSYEQYF
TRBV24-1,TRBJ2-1,CATSDFRENYNEQFF
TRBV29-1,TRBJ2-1,CSGRVSYNEQFF
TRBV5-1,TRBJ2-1,CASSLTSGSQNEQFF
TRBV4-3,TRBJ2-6,CASSPNPSGANVLTF